The clone carrying this T cell receptor (beta chain) was recorded many times. Its antigen is not identified. This sample is drawn from a study of shared clonotypes between healthy human individuals. Study-level points and caveats: Researchers sampled blood only, noting tissue repertoires likely differ. The donor pool, a small one, limited the genetic and exposure-history diversity represented. Some clonotypes were shared by all four sorted-subset donors, while others were not shared. The non-shared ones had lower generation probabilities than the shared ones.

This CDR3 is 15 amino acids long. Germline V gives CDR1 MNHEY, CDR2 SMNVEV (reference sequence). V was clipped by 3 bases and J by 2 bases, with 11 bases between them. Produced via immunoSEQ multiplex PCR; TCRdb's table is partial and in-frame only. The data hold over 700,000 clones, with approximately 77% observed a single time. CD4+ cells underwent separation, giving CD45RA+ naive and CD45RA-negative memory subsets. The chain employs TRBV27 and TRBJ2-1; D might be TRBD1 (5 bases). The specimen was memory CD4+ T cells sorted from blood. Subset reported: CD45RA-negative fraction. The TCR originated in a woman aged 25 to 45 in good health. In nucleotides, the CDR3 is TGTGCCAGCAGTTTTAGAAGGGGAACCTACAATGAGCAGTTCTTC. Amino acids: CASSFRRGTYNEQFF.